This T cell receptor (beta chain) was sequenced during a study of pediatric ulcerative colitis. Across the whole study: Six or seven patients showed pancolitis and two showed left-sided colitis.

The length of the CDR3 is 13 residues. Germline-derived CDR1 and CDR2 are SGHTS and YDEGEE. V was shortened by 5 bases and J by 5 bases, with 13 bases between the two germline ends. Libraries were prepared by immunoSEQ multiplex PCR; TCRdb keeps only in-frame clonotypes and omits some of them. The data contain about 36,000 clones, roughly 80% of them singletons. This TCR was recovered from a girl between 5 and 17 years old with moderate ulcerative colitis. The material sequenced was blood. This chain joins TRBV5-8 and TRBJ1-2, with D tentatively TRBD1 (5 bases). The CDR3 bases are TGTGCCAGCAGATCGACAGAGTCTTATGGCTACACCTTC. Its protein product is CASRSTESYGYTF.